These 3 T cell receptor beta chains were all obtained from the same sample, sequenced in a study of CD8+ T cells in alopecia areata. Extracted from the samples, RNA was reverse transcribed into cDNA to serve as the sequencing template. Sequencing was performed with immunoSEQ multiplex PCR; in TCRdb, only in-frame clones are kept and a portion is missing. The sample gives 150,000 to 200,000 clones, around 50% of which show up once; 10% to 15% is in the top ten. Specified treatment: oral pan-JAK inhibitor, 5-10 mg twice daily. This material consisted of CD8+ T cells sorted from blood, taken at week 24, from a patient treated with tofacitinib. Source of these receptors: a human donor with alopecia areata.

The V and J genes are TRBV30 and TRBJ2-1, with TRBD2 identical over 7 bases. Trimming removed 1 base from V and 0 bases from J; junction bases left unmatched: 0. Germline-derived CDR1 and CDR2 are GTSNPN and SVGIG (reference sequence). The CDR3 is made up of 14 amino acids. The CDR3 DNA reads TGTGCCTGGAGTGGGACTAGCTCCTACAATGAGCAGTTCTTC. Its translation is CAWSGTSSYNEQFF.

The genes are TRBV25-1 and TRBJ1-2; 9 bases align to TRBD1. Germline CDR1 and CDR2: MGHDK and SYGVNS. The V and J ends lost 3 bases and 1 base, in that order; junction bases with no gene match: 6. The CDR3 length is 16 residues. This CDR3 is CASSELGTGSNYGYTF. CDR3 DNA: TGTGCCAGCAGTGAGCTCGGGACAGGGAGTAACTATGGCTACACCTTC.

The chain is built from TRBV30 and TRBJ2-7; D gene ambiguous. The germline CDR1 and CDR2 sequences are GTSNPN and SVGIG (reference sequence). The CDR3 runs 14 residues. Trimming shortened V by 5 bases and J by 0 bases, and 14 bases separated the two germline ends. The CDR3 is CAWAKSTSSYEQYF. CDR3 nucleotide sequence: TGTGCCTGGGCGAAGTCCACGAGCTCCTACGAGCAGTACTTC.